This TCR beta chain was observed in a study of shared clonotypes between healthy human individuals. General observations from the study: Clonotypes shared by all four sorted-subset donors had higher generation probabilities than non-shared clonotypes.

CDR1 and CDR2 (germline): LGHNA, YNFKEQ. The CDR3 runs 14 residues. The germline V and J ends were trimmed by 5 bases and 1 base, with 9 bases remaining between them. Sorted-subset replicate PCRs used around 200 ng of genomic DNA. This amount corresponded to approximately 30,000 T cell genomes. The method was immunoSEQ multiplex PCR; TCRdb's version includes in-frame clones alone and lacks a portion of them. The top ten clones hold 0.9% to 1.5% of a sample with about 2 million clones, about 95% of them seen once. With regard to this clone: Its antigen is not known.

Cells designated naive CD8 were CD45RO-negative and were positively selected for CCR7, with terminally differentiated effector memory CD45RA+ cells excluded. The clonotype comes from a man younger than 35 in good health. Material: naive CD8+ T cells sorted from blood. The gene calls are TRBV4-2 and TRBJ1-5, with unresolved D. This chain's CDR3 is CASSSPGSNQPQHF. DNA of the CDR3: TGTGCCAGCAGCTCCCCGGGAAGCAATCAGCCCCAGCATTTT.